Each of the 5 T cell receptor beta chains below was sequenced from the same sample in a study of CD4 and CD8 cells across lung adenocarcinoma regions. In TCRdb, the PCR reads were re-called with MiXCR into one record per CDR3 protein. The sample has about 7,600 distinct CDR3 sequences, roughly 42% seen once. Sequencing was done on a sample of CD8+ T cells from the center of a lung tumor. The source of these receptors is a male donor with lung adenocarcinoma. The CD4 and CD8 labels of this study may be unreliable.

The chain recombines TRBV6-1 with TRBJ2-1; D not resolved. The assigned J gene may be wrong: the sequence end matches TRBJ2-7 better. Germline CDR1 and CDR2: MNHNS and SASEGT. The CDR3 spans 12 residues. This chain's CDR3 is CASTSLGYEQYF. DNA for the CDR3: TGTGCCAGCACCTCACTTGGCTACGAGCAGTACTTC.

CDR3 DNA sequence: TGTGCCAGCAGCCCAATACAGGCTGGCTATGGCTACACCTTC. It codes for CASSPIQAGYGYTF. The J gene is TRBJ1-2, the V gene TRBV3-1; possible D gene TRBD1, 5 bases. The V gene lost 4 bases and the J gene lost 4 bases, with 13 bases spanning the gap. Looked up from germline, CDR1 is LGHDT and CDR2 is YNNKEL (reference sequence). The CDR3 sequence is 14 residues long.

This clonotype was seen many times. The V gene is TRBV3-1, the J gene TRBJ2-7, with TRBD1 matching 10 bases. Germline V gene data show CDR1 as LGHDT and CDR2 as YNNKEL (reference sequence). Losses at the gene ends were 4 bases for V and 1 base for J; bases not matched to a gene: 4. The CDR3 contains 15 residues. CDR3 amino acids: CASSPTGGLSYEQYF. The CDR3 bases are TGTGCCAGCAGCCCGACAGGGGGCCTATCCTACGAGCAGTACTTC.

This clonotype was found a few times. The chain recombines TRBV3-1 with TRBJ2-3; D gene uncertain. The CDR3 consists of 17 residues. Germline loops: CDR1 LGHDT, CDR2 YNNKEL (reference sequence). The V end was cut by 0 bases, the J end by 1 base, with 14 bases between. The CDR3 region has the DNA TGTGCCAGCAGCCAAGAAATTGGCGGTTTTCGCACAGATACGCAGTATTTT. Translated: CASSQEIGGFRTDTQYF.

This clonotype was observed a handful of times. The chain has TRBV10-2 and TRBJ2-1; 16 bases fit TRBD2. The CDR3 is 18 amino acids. The trim removed 6 bases at V and 0 bases at J, leaving 5 bases unmatched. CDR1 and CDR2 from the germline V gene are WSHSY and SAAADI. The CDR3 DNA is TGCGCCAGCAGGATGGGACTAGCGGGAGGGAGCTCCTACAATGAGCAGTTCTTC. Encoded protein: CASRMGLAGGSSYNEQFF.